One and the same sample provided the 12 T cell receptor beta chains below, sequenced in a study of blood T cell repertoires in COVID-19. Sequencing used immunoSEQ multiplex PCR; TCRdb keeps in-frame clones, though not all of them. The sample has some 40,000 clones, roughly 71% seen once. The material sequenced was peripheral blood. The receptors were gathered from a man older than 75 with acute or convalescent COVID-19.

This sequence joins TRBV7-9 and TRBJ1-4; D call uncertain. Per germline, CDR1 SEHNR and CDR2 FQNEAQ (reference sequence). This CDR3 region has 15 residues. Deletions cut 3 bases from V and 0 bases from J, with 8 bases between. For the CDR3, the DNA is TGTGCCAGCAGCTTCACAGATTCAACTAATGAAAAACTGTTTTTT. This codes for CASSFTDSTNEKLFF.

The chain employs TRBV24-1 and TRBJ2-1; 7 bases are a match to TRBD2. Germline V CDR1 and CDR2: KGHDR, SFDVKD. The CDR3 is 15 amino acids. Trimming removed 4 bases from V and 8 bases from J; junction bases left unmatched: 10. CDR3: CATSDSAHAGDEQFF. In nucleotides, the CDR3 is TGTGCCACCAGTGACTCCGCGCACGCGGGGGATGAGCAGTTCTTC.

This rearrangement joins TRBV6-6 to TRBJ1-2; 7 bases are shared with TRBD1. V lost 2 bases to trimming and J lost 5 bases; unmatched junction nucleotides: 5. The CDR3 sequence is 14 residues long. Germline CDR1 is MNHNY and CDR2 is SVGAGI (reference sequence). CDR3 region: CASSYLGQKYGYTF. The DNA for the CDR3 is TGTGCCAGCAGTTACCTGGGACAGAAATATGGCTACACCTTC.

The chain is built from TRBV6-5 and TRBJ1-5; no firm D call. V was pared by 0 bases and J by 6 bases, with 9 bases between. CDR1 and CDR2 from the germline V gene are MNHEY and SVGAGI. This CDR3 contains 14 residues. The DNA for the CDR3 is TGTGCCAGCAGTTACTCAGGAGTACGTCAGCCCCAGCATTTT. Its translation: CASSYSGVRQPQHF.

This sequence joins TRBV18 and TRBJ1-1; TRBD1 matches at 7 bases. Germline CDR1 and CDR2: KGHSH and LQKENI. J gave up 3 bases and V 3 bases, and 10 bases lay outside the gene matches. The CDR3 is 16 residues long. CDR3 sequence reads: CASSPSEQGPDTEAFF. The CDR3 DNA is TGTGCCAGCTCACCCTCCGAACAGGGGCCGGACACTGAAGCTTTCTTT.

The chain recombines TRBV7-9 with TRBJ2-7; TRBD2 is a possible D gene (5 bases). V was shortened by 5 bases and J by 2 bases, with 16 bases between the two germline ends. The CDR3 consists of 15 residues. CDR1 SEHNR and CDR2 FQNEAQ come from the germline V gene (reference sequence). CDR3 sequence reads: CASSPVGSSPYEQYF. The DNA of the CDR3 is TGTGCCAGCAGCCCCGTGGGGAGTTCCCCCTACGAGCAGTACTTC.

V is TRBV7-9 and J is TRBJ1-6, with 8 positions matching TRBD1. This CDR3 comprises 17 residues. After removal of 2 bases from V and 2 bases from J, the junction contained 5 bases not matched to a gene. The germline V gene has CDR1 SEHNR and CDR2 FQNEAQ (reference sequence). CDR3 sequence (DNA): TGTGCCAGCAGCTTATTACAGGGGGATGCCTATAATTCACCCCTCCACTTT. It is translated as CASSLLQGDAYNSPLHF.

The CDR3 DNA follows: TGCAGCGTTGATAGAGGGGGATTGGACGAGCAGTACTTC. It encodes CSVDRGGLDEQYF. The chain links TRBV29-1 to TRBJ2-7; D possibly corresponds to TRBD1 (6 bases). The CDR3 covers 13 residues. The germline V and J ends were trimmed by 3 bases and 5 bases, with 14 bases remaining between them. Germline V CDR1 and CDR2: SQVTM, ANQGSEA.

The chain uses TRBV18 and TRBJ2-5; 8 nucleotides align to TRBD2. The CDR3 spans 15 residues. The V segment lost 6 bases and the J segment 3 bases; nucleotides outside the gene matches: 9. The V gene's germline CDR1 is KGHSH and CDR2 LQKENI. In DNA form, the CDR3 reads TGTGCCAGCTCTTCTTTGCGGGGGGTTGAAGAGACCCAGTACTTC. This sequence encodes CASSSLRGVEETQYF.

This clone was counted a single time. The chain is built from TRBV19 and TRBJ2-7; D gene uncertain. This CDR3 comprises 15 residues. Per the germline V gene, CDR1 is LNHDA and CDR2 is SQIVND (reference sequence). The germline V and J ends were trimmed by 2 bases and 5 bases, with 16 bases remaining between them. The CDR3 is CASSISAEEVNEQYF. The CDR3, as DNA: TGTGCCAGTAGTATATCGGCGGAAGAGGTCAACGAGCAGTACTTC.

The CDR3 sequence is CASSLVPGGNQPQHF. The CDR3 DNA follows: TGCGCCAGCAGCTTGGTGCCAGGGGGGAATCAGCCCCAGCATTTT. The gene calls are TRBV5-1 and TRBJ1-5; 7 nucleotides agree with TRBD1. The CDR3 contains 15 residues. The germline CDR1 and CDR2 sequences are SGHRS and YFSETQ. Trimming took 0 bases from V and 4 from J; bases not matched to a gene: 4.

This chain uses TRBV5-1 with TRBJ2-7; the D is unclear. V was trimmed by 2 bases and J by 0 bases, leaving 6 bases between them. Germline-derived CDR1 and CDR2 are SGHRS and YFSETQ. The length of the CDR3 is 13 residues. The chain's CDR3 is CASSLTASYEQYF. In DNA, the CDR3 is TGCGCCAGCAGCTTAACAGCCTCCTACGAGCAGTACTTC. Together with reference TRBV5-1 and TRBJ2-7, the CDR3 gives the full variable domain: KAGVTQTPRYLIKTRGQQVTLSCSPISGHRSVSWYQQTPGQGLQFLFEYFSETQRNKGNFPGRFSGRQFSNSRSEMNVSTLELGDSALYLCASSLTASYEQYFGPGTRLTVT.